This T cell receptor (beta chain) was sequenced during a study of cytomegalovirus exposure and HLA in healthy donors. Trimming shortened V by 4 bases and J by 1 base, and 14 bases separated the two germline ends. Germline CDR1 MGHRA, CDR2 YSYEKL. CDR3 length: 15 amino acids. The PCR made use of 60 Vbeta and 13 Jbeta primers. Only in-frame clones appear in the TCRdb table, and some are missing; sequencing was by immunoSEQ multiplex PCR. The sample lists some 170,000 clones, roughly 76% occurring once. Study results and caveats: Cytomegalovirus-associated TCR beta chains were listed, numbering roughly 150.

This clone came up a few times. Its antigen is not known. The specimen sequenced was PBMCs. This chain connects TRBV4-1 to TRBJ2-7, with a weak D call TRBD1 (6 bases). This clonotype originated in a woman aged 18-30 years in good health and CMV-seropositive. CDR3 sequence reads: CASSRPGAESYEQYF. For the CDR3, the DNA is TGCGCCAGCAGCCGCCCAGGGGCGGAATCCTACGAGCAGTACTTC.